A selection of T cell receptor beta chains follows, all from one sample in a study of Graves' ophthalmopathy and Graves' hyperthyroidism. From the multiplex PCR reads, TCRdb called clonotypes with MiXCR, one entry per CDR3 protein. This table has about 400,000 distinct CDR3 sequences, around 18% appearing once. Sequenced input: peripheral blood. These receptors came from a woman aged 18-30 years with Graves' ophthalmopathy. Each CDR3 is given with its conserved first and last residue. Fields, in order: J gene, V gene, clone size, CDR3 protein. Clone size is stated in some rows and not others, as once, few, many or a class when expanded.

>TRBJ2-4|TRBV6-2/TRBV6-3|many
CASSYFQGIAKNIQYF
>TRBJ2-7|TRBV6-2/TRBV6-3|few
CASSFTVYEQYF
>TRBJ1-5|TRBV6-2/TRBV6-3|many
CASSPPRTLDQPQHF
>TRBJ1-1|TRBV7-9|many
CASSSTPSEAFF
>TRBJ1-1|TRBV7-2|few
CASSLTRWDTEAFF
>TRBJ1-2|TRBV10-2|many
CASSGLEGQGALGYGYTF
>TRBJ1-1|TRBV6-1|NA
CASSELSTVMNTEAFF
>TRBJ2-2|TRBV6-5|many
CASSYGPAGELFF
>TRBJ2-7|TRBV6-2/TRBV6-3|few
CASSPGLAGATYEQYF
>TRBJ2-7|TRBV29-1|many
CSAIRDRNSYEQYF
>TRBJ2-7|TRBV6-1|many
CASREDRVPYEQYF
>TRBJ2-5|TRBV19|many
CASSGQALGETQYF
>TRBJ1-6|TRBV6-5|many
CASNAEWGQMRNSPLHF
>TRBJ1-2|TRBV6-1|many
CASRPDGFIYGYTF
>TRBJ2-7|TRBV20-1|many
CSAPKGSYEQYF
>TRBJ2-2|TRBV6-1|many
CASSEAGGIGELSF
>TRBJ2-5|TRBV11-2|NA
CASSLVVAGQGQETQYF